A selection of T cell receptor beta chains follows, all from one sample in a study of shared clonotypes between healthy human individuals. TCRdb keeps only in-frame clones here, not all; method: immunoSEQ multiplex PCR. The sample includes 1,400,000 or so clones, 98% seen only once; the top ten take approximately 0.38%. The sample taken for sequencing was naive CD4+ T cells sorted from blood. The source of these receptors is a man between 25 and 39 years old in good health. The CDR3 runs from the conserved cysteine through the conserved F or W. Fields, in order: clone size, J gene, V gene, D gene, CDR3 protein, CDR3 DNA. D genes are given only for firm matches. A clone size is listed for some rows: how often the clone was seen (once, few, many), or a class if it is expanded.

>-|TRBJ2-1|TRBV11-2|-
CASSSSGSYNEQFF
TGTGCCAGCTCTTCTAGTGGGTCCTACAATGAGCAGTTCTTC
>-|TRBJ1-3|TRBV9|-
CASSVVAGFGNTIYF
TGTGCCAGCAGCGTAGTGGCAGGGTTTGGAAACACCATATATTTT
>-|TRBJ1-2|TRBV29-1|-
CSAGTQDNYGYTF
TGCAGCGCCGGGACCCAGGATAACTATGGCTACACCTTC
>-|TRBJ2-5|TRBV18|TRBD2
CASSPKLGLAGAETQYF
TGTGCCAGCTCACCCAAGCTGGGACTAGCGGGAGCGGAGACCCAGTACTTC
>-|TRBJ2-7|TRBV4-1|-
CASSQGFRVSYEQYF
TGCGCCAGCAGCCAAGGGTTCCGGGTTTCCTACGAGCAGTACTTC
>-|TRBJ1-2|TRBV11-2|-
CASSEIRNYGYTF
TGTGCCAGCAGCGAAATCCGGAACTATGGCTACACCTTC
>-|TRBJ2-1|TRBV7-9|TRBD2
CASSNRLAGSLIDEQFF
TGTGCCAGCAGCAATCGACTAGCGGGAAGTCTAATCGATGAGCAGTTCTTC
>-|TRBJ2-7|TRBV7-8|-
CASSLAAPQGEQYF
TGTGCCAGCAGCTTAGCGGCTCCGCAAGGCGAGCAGTACTTC
>once|TRBJ2-1|TRBV9|TRBD1
CASSVGSGQGYNEQFF
TGTGCCAGCAGCGTAGGCTCGGGACAGGGGTACAATGAGCAGTTCTTC
>-|TRBJ2-3|TRBV5-1|-
CASALLPTDTQYF
TGCGCCAGCGCTTTGCTACCCACAGATACGCAGTATTTT
>-|TRBJ2-7|TRBV5-1|-
CASTTATDSYEQYF
TGCGCCAGCACCACCGCGACGGACTCCTACGAGCAGTACTTC
>-|TRBJ2-3|TRBV19|-
CASNGVGRHTDTQYF
TGTGCCAGCAATGGAGTTGGGCGGCACACAGATACGCAGTATTTT
>once|TRBJ1-2|TRBV5-6|-
CASSLGVGGYTF
TGTGCCAGCAGCCTGGGGGTGGGTGGCTACACCTTC
>-|TRBJ2-7|TRBV18|-
CASSPGRTGINYEQYF
TGTGCCAGCTCACCAGGGCGGACCGGTATTAATTACGAGCAGTACTTC
>-|TRBJ2-3|TRBV11-2|-
CASSFRRTAGTDTQYF
TGTGCCAGCAGCTTCCGTCGGACGGCGGGGACAGATACGCAGTATTTT
>-|TRBJ2-2|TRBV29-1|-
CSVDPESTGELFF
TGCAGCGTTGATCCAGAGAGCACCGGGGAGCTGTTTTTT
>-|TRBJ1-2|TRBV19|-
CASALVRGYGYTF
TGTGCCTCAGCTCTAGTTCGGGGTTATGGCTACACCTTC
>-|TRBJ1-5|TRBV6-5|-
CASSPRSLGNQPQHF
TGTGCCAGCAGTCCAAGGTCTCTGGGCAATCAGCCCCAGCATTTT
>-|TRBJ2-1|TRBV11-2|-
CASSFSVNSYNEQFF
TGTGCCAGCAGCTTCAGCGTGAACTCCTACAATGAGCAGTTCTTC
>-|TRBJ1-5|TRBV28|-
CASTLRLWYSNQPQHF
TGTGCCAGCACGTTGAGGCTCTGGTATAGCAATCAGCCCCAGCATTTT
>-|TRBJ2-3|TRBV28|-
CASRFQQSTDTQYF
TGTGCCAGCAGATTTCAACAGAGCACAGATACGCAGTATTTT
>-|TRBJ1-1|TRBV10-3|-
CAISVEGRANTEAFF
TGTGCCATCAGTGTAGAGGGTCGGGCGAACACTGAAGCTTTCTTT
>-|TRBJ1-5|TRBV5-7|-
CASNPRGQSNQPQHF
TGTGCCAGCAACCCACGGGGGCAGAGCAATCAGCCCCAGCATTTT
>once|TRBJ1-5|TRBV28|-
CASSPGRAPQHF
TGTGCCAGCAGTCCCGGACGGGCGCCCCAGCATTTT
>-|TRBJ2-2|TRBV5-1|TRBD2
CASSSGGGSGELFF
TGCGCCAGCAGTTCCGGGGGAGGGTCCGGGGAGCTGTTTTTT
>-|TRBJ2-7|TRBV29-1|-
CSVKTGFYEQYF
TGCAGCGTAAAGACAGGATTCTACGAGCAGTACTTC
>-|TRBJ2-7|TRBV7-8|TRBD2
CASSKLAGASEQYF
TGTGCCAGCAGCAAACTAGCGGGAGCTTCCGAGCAGTACTTC
>-|TRBJ1-1|TRBV18|TRBD1
CASSPVTGDTEAFF
TGTGCCAGCTCACCAGTTACAGGGGACACTGAAGCTTTCTTT
>-|TRBJ2-2|TRBV5-1|TRBD1
CASSKDRANTGELFF
TGCGCCAGCAGCAAGGACAGGGCGAACACCGGGGAGCTGTTTTTT
>-|TRBJ2-2|TRBV20-1|-
CSVQGYGELFF
TGCAGTGTTCAAGGGTACGGGGAGCTGTTTTTT
>-|TRBJ2-1|TRBV10-1|-
CASSESNLRYNEQFF
TGCGCCAGCAGTGAGTCTAATTTACGGTACAATGAGCAGTTCTTC
>-|TRBJ1-5|TRBV18|-
CASSSGTSQPQHF
TGTGCCAGCTCTTCCGGGACATCTCAGCCCCAGCATTTT
>-|TRBJ2-1|TRBV5-8|TRBD2
CASSSSVTAGYNEQFF
TGTGCCAGCAGCTCCTCGGTGACAGCGGGATACAATGAGCAGTTCTTC
>-|TRBJ2-1|TRBV29-1|TRBD1
CSARDRGSYNEQFF
TGCAGCGCCCGTGACAGGGGGTCCTACAATGAGCAGTTCTTC
>-|TRBJ2-7|TRBV30|-
CAWSPLFGEQYF
TGTGCCTGGAGTCCCCTTTTTGGCGAGCAGTACTTC
>-|TRBJ1-2|TRBV19|TRBD1
CASSTARDREDYGYTF
TGTGCCAGTAGTACTGCCCGGGACAGGGAGGACTATGGCTACACCTTC
>-|TRBJ2-1|TRBV19|TRBD2
CASSIRGREVPMAYNEQFF
TGTGCCAGTAGTATACGAGGCCGGGAGGTTCCCATGGCCTACAATGAGCAGTTCTTC
>-|TRBJ1-2|TRBV7-2|-
CASSSWTAGSGYTF
TGTGCCAGCAGCAGTTGGACAGCGGGGTCAGGCTACACCTTC
>-|TRBJ2-5|TRBV6-6|TRBD1
CASSYPDRGQETQYF
TGTGCCAGCAGTTACCCGGACAGGGGGCAAGAGACCCAGTACTTC
>-|TRBJ1-2|TRBV19|-
CASTPTVVGTYYGYTF
TGTGCCAGTACCCCAACGGTGGTAGGGACATACTATGGCTACACCTTC
>-|TRBJ1-1|TRBV14|-
CASSRGDTEAFF
TGTGCCAGCAGCCGAGGGGACACTGAAGCTTTCTTT
>-|TRBJ2-1|TRBV5-1|TRBD2
CASSLEGASGSENEQFF
TGCGCCAGCAGCTTGGAAGGGGCTAGCGGGAGTGAGAATGAGCAGTTCTTC
>-|TRBJ2-3|TRBV4-2|-
CASSQDRTSGTDTQYF
TGTGCCAGCAGCCAAGATAGAACTAGTGGGACAGATACGCAGTATTTT
>-|TRBJ2-7|TRBV5-4|-
CASSLEPGKTAYEQYF
TGTGCCAGCAGCTTGGAGCCGGGAAAAACCGCCTACGAGCAGTACTTC
>-|TRBJ2-5|TRBV27|-
CASSRRDARETQYF
TGTGCCAGCAGTCGACGGGACGCCCGGGAGACCCAGTACTTC
>-|TRBJ2-7|TRBV11-2|-
CASSLKHEQYF
TGTGCCAGCAGCTTAAAGCACGAGCAGTACTTC
>once|TRBJ2-1|TRBV4-1|-
CASSQLGVYNEQFF
TGCGCCAGCAGCCAATTGGGTGTATACAATGAGCAGTTCTTC
>-|TRBJ2-5|TRBV7-8|-
CASSLTRPQGPHQETQYF
TGTGCCAGCAGCCTCACCCGTCCACAGGGACCACATCAAGAGACCCAGTACTTC
>-|TRBJ2-5|TRBV19|-
CASSTRGGFQETQYF
TGTGCCAGTAGTACCCGAGGGGGGTTCCAAGAGACCCAGTACTTC
>-|TRBJ2-7|TRBV5-1|-
CASSMVGANF
TGCGCCAGCAGCATGGTGGGGGCCAACTTC
>-|TRBJ2-1|TRBV14|-
CASSQGMYNEQFF
TGTGCCAGCAGCCAAGGGATGTACAATGAGCAGTTCTTC
>-|TRBJ1-5|TRBV5-6|-
CASSSYQTVNQPQHF
TGTGCCAGCAGCTCCTACCAGACCGTCAATCAGCCCCAGCATTTT